Presented here are 26 T cell receptor beta chains from one specimen sequenced in a study of T cell repertoires in cytomegalovirus infection. TCRdb recomputed calls from the reads with MiXCR, one row per CDR3 protein. The table lists around 300,000 distinct CDR3 sequences, roughly 26% of them singletons. The specimen sequenced was PBMCs. The receptors stem from a human donor in good health (CMV status not recorded). Some clones in this sample may be carry-over from other donors' samples.

The chain recombines TRBV27 with TRBJ1-2, with TRBD1 identical over 7 bases. With 6 bases clipped from V and 4 bases from J, the junction kept 11 bases outside the gene matches. CDR3 size: 15 residues. CDR1 is MNHEY, CDR2 SMNVEV, per germline (reference sequence). The CDR3 is CASSLTGRKVYGYTF. CDR3 sequence (DNA): TGTGCCAGCAGCTTGACAGGGCGCAAAGTCTATGGCTACACCTTC.

The rearrangement links TRBV11-3 to TRBJ2-7, with TRBD2 matching 11 bases. This CDR3 region has 16 residues. The germline V gene has CDR1 SGHNT and CDR2 YENEEA. V was pared by 0 bases and J by 7 bases, with 8 bases of the junction left unmatched. The CDR3 loop reads CASSLEGASGRREQYF. The CDR3 DNA reads as TGTGCCAGCAGCTTAGAAGGGGCTAGCGGGAGGCGAGAGCAGTACTTC.

This clonotype was recorded a few times. The genes are TRBV12-3 or TRBV12-4 and TRBJ1-5; D ambiguous. The V gene lost 3 bases and the J gene lost 9 bases, with 12 bases spanning the gap. The CDR3 totals 13 residues. The CDR3 DNA reads as TGTGCCAGCAGTTTGGACCAAGTGAGGCCCCAGCATTTT. It codes for CASSLDQVRPQHF.

In this sample, this clonotype turned up a few times. The CDR3 sequence: CASGVGGPGNTIYF. CDR3 in DNA: TGTGCCAGCGGGGTTGGCGGTCCTGGAAACACCATATATTTT. The chain uses TRBV6-1 and TRBJ1-3; D gene unclear. The CDR3 length is 14 residues. Germline values: CDR1 MNHNS, CDR2 SASEGT. Trimming cost V 8 bases and J 2 bases, with 13 bases left between them.

The gene calls are TRBV5-4 and TRBJ1-1, with TRBD1 as a possible D gene (6 bases). V was pared by 4 bases and J by 1 base, with 11 bases between. This CDR3 has 14 residues. CDR1 SGHNT and CDR2 YYREEE come from the germline V gene (reference sequence). CDR3 sequence: CASSAGQTNTEAFF. The CDR3 DNA is TGTGCCAGCAGCGCCGGACAGACGAACACTGAAGCTTTCTTT.

This clonotype was detected ten times or more. The rearrangement uses TRBV7-2 and TRBJ1-6; tentatively, D is TRBD1 (5 bases). CDR1 SGHTA and CDR2 FQGNSA come from the germline V gene. This CDR3 is 15 amino acids long. V was cut by 5 bases and J by 10 bases, with 18 bases left in between. The CDR3 DNA reads TGTGCCAGCAGCGAATTTCCGGGACTCTCGTCACCCCTCCACTTT. Translating gives CASSEFPGLSSPLHF.

The genes are TRBV7-9 and TRBJ1-2; possible D gene TRBD1, 6 bases. Germline CDR1 reads SEHNR; CDR2 reads FQNEAQ (reference sequence). V lost 2 bases to trimming and J lost 4 bases, with 11 bases between them. CDR3 length: 14 residues. The CDR3 DNA follows: TGTGCCAGCAGCTTACATGGCAGGGGCTATGGCTACACCTTC. Translating it yields CASSLHGRGYGYTF.

The rearrangement joins TRBV7-6 to TRBJ2-2; D is unresolved. V shed 5 bases and J shed 1 base, with 5 bases lying between them. The CDR3 is 13 residues long. Germline-derived CDR1 and CDR2 are SGHVS and FNYEAQ. In nucleotides, the CDR3 is TGTGCCAGCAGCAGGCTGAACACCGGGGAGCTGTTTTTT. It encodes CASSRLNTGELFF.

This clonotype was seen ten or more times. V usage is TRBV7-8 and J usage is TRBJ2-3; no reliable D call. This CDR3 has 14 amino acids. Germline values: CDR1 SGHVS, CDR2 FQNEAQ. Trimming cost V 5 bases and J 4 bases, with 13 bases left between them. The CDR3 bases are TGTGCCAGCAGCCCCGAACCTCGGGCAGATACGCAGTATTTT. Its translation: CASSPEPRADTQYF.

This clonotype was counted a few times. J is TRBJ1-4 and V is TRBV6-6; TRBD1 is a possible D gene (5 bases). V lost 7 bases and J lost 1, with 10 bases in between. The CDR3 is 14 amino acids. Germline V CDR1 and CDR2: MNHNY, SVGAGI (reference sequence). Here the CDR3 reads CASTPDRTNEKLFF. CDR3 DNA: TGTGCCAGCACCCCCGACAGAACTAATGAAAAACTGTTTTTT.

This clonotype was picked up a small number of times. This chain uses TRBV29-1 with TRBJ2-1, with D perhaps matching TRBD1 (5 bases). In germline, CDR1 is SQVTM, CDR2 ANQGSEA. There are 12 residues in the CDR3. Trimming pared 1 base from V and 8 bases from J, leaving 9 bases between. CDR3 nucleotides: TGCAGCGTTGAAGGGCAGGGCTATGAGCAGTTCTTC. Amino acids: CSVEGQGYEQFF.

In this sample, this clonotype turned up a few times. The genes are TRBV28 and TRBJ2-1; 9 nucleotides line up with TRBD1. Trimming removed 6 bases from V and 7 bases from J; junction bases left unmatched: 7. The CDR3 covers 14 residues. Germline V gene sequence: CDR1 MDHEN, CDR2 SYDVKM. The CDR3 coding sequence is TGTGCCAGCAGAAGGACAGGGGATTTGAATGAGCAGTTCTTC. It encodes CASRRTGDLNEQFF.

This clonotype showed up many times. The J gene is TRBJ2-1, the V gene TRBV7-2; unclear D gene. There are 14 residues in the CDR3. Germline lookup yields CDR1 SGHTA and CDR2 FQGNSA. Trimming stripped 10 bases from V and 1 base from J, with 14 bases between. In DNA, the CDR3 is TGTGCCACGGCCCGAGATAAATCCTACAATGAGCAGTTCTTC. Its protein product is CATARDKSYNEQFF.

The chain employs TRBV28 and TRBJ2-1; D ambiguous. Germline V gene data show CDR1 as MDHEN and CDR2 as SYDVKM. V was trimmed by 8 bases and J by 0 bases, leaving 14 bases between them. The CDR3 has 15 residues. CDR3 loop: CASQRSPSSYNEQFF. The CDR3 DNA follows: TGTGCCAGCCAACGGAGTCCCAGCTCCTACAATGAGCAGTTCTTC.

This clonotype has a handful of counts. The genes are TRBV28 and TRBJ1-5, with 10 bases aligning to TRBD1. The CDR3 is 16 residues long. Germline trimming cut 0 bases from V and 5 bases from J; bases unmatched to any gene: 4. Looked up from germline, CDR1 is MDHEN and CDR2 is SYDVKM. CDR3 DNA sequence: TGTGCCAGCAGTTTATGGGGACAGGGGACTGATCAGCCCCAGCATTTT. This encodes CASSLWGQGTDQPQHF.

This clonotype was recorded many times. The rearrangement links TRBV7-2 to TRBJ2-7, with D tentatively TRBD2 (6 bases). CDR3 size: 13 residues. V lost 4 bases and J 3 bases, leaving 10 bases between the germline ends. Germline V gene sequence: CDR1 SGHTA, CDR2 FQGNSA. CDR3 sequence reads: CASSSRDFYEQYF. The CDR3 DNA reads as TGTGCCAGCAGCTCCCGGGACTTCTACGAGCAGTACTTC.

There are a few counts of this clonotype. CDR3 protein: CSARDPGGSNQPQHF. Here the CDR3 DNA reads TGCAGTGCTAGAGATCCAGGGGGAAGCAATCAGCCCCAGCATTTT. The J gene is TRBJ1-5, the V gene TRBV20-1, with 7 bases identical to TRBD1. This CDR3 contains 15 residues. V was clipped by 0 bases and J by 1 base; unmatched bases: 3. CDR1 is DFQATT, CDR2 SNEGSKA, per germline (reference sequence).

This clonotype occurred many times. The chain carries TRBV7-2 and TRBJ2-1; TRBD2 matches 9 bases. CDR3 length equals 17 residues. The V gene's germline CDR1 is SGHTA and CDR2 FQGNSA. Trimming removed 2 bases from V and 0 bases from J; junction bases left unmatched: 5. The CDR3 bases are TGTGCCAGCAGCTTAAGTAGCGGGAGAGGCTCCTACAATGAGCAGTTCTTC. Translating it yields CASSLSSGRGSYNEQFF.

In DNA form, the CDR3 reads TGTGCCAGCAGTGAATCCTGGAGCACAGATACGCAGTATTTT. This gives the protein CASSESWSTDTQYF. The chain joins TRBV2 to TRBJ2-3; no clear D. CDR3 length: 14 residues. The V and J ends lost 2 bases and 0 bases respectively, with 6 bases between them. The germline V gene has CDR1 SNHLY and CDR2 FYNNEI.

The chain employs TRBV7-2 and TRBJ1-1, with a tentative D call TRBD1 (5 bases). Germline V gene sequence: CDR1 SGHTA, CDR2 FQGNSA. V lost 5 bases and J 7 bases, leaving 14 bases between the germline ends. The CDR3 is 13 amino acids. Here the CDR3 DNA reads TGTGCCAGCAGCCTAGGACATCCTGGTGAAGCTTTCTTT. Translating gives CASSLGHPGEAFF.

This chain joins TRBV3-1 and TRBJ1-2, with no clear D. The CDR3 extends over 13 amino acids. Germline CDR1 and CDR2: LGHDT and YNNKEL (reference sequence). Trimming left V 0 bases short and J 3 bases short, with 5 bases between. The CDR3 DNA sequence: TGTGCCAGCAGCCAAGATGGTGACTATGGCTACACCTTC. Protein product: CASSQDGDYGYTF.

The rearrangement uses TRBV28 and TRBJ2-2; 10 bases are a match to TRBD2. Germline V gives CDR1 MDHEN, CDR2 SYDVKM. J lost 3 bases, V lost 3 bases, and 10 bases had no gene match. The CDR3 is 18 amino acids. The CDR3 loop is CASSFRGSGREDTGELFF. CDR3 nucleotides: TGTGCCAGCAGTTTCCGTGGCAGCGGGAGGGAGGACACCGGGGAGCTGTTTTTT.

This clonotype was counted only a few times. This chain uses TRBV28 with TRBJ2-3; 14 bases align to TRBD2. The V gene end was trimmed by 8 bases and the J gene end by 5 bases; junction bases not matched to a gene: 18. Germline V lookup: CDR1 MDHEN, CDR2 SYDVKM. The CDR3 has 19 amino acids. In DNA form, the CDR3 reads TGTGCCAGCGCAGAAGGACTAGCGGGGGGAATGTTGCACAGAGATACGCAGTATTTT. This translates into CASAEGLAGGMLHRDTQYF.

The J gene is TRBJ2-7, the V gene TRBV18; D perhaps matches TRBD2 (6 bases). The CDR3 spans 14 residues. V gave up 6 bases and J gave up 5 bases, with 17 bases separating them. Germline loops: CDR1 KGHSH, CDR2 LQKENI. CDR3: CASSQTWGEDEQYF. CDR3 bases: TGTGCCAGCTCCCAGACTTGGGGGGAGGACGAGCAGTACTTC.

This clonotype showed up just a few times. The chain combines TRBV5-4 with TRBJ2-1; 14 bases match TRBD2. The CDR3 consists of 18 residues. With 9 bases clipped from V and 0 bases from J, the junction kept 11 bases outside the gene matches. CDR1 and CDR2 (germline): SGHNT, YYREEE (reference sequence). This CDR3 reads CATEIRTSGGSSYNEQFF. As DNA, the CDR3 is TGTGCCACCGAAATTAGGACTAGCGGGGGGAGCTCCTACAATGAGCAGTTCTTC.

The CDR3 is CASKEVPGNTIYF. The CDR3 DNA reads TGTGCCAGTAAGGAGGTGCCCGGAAACACCATATATTTT. This chain joins TRBV19 and TRBJ1-3; unclear D gene. Germline V gene sequence: CDR1 LNHDA, CDR2 SQIVND (reference sequence). CDR3 length: 13 residues. V lost 7 bases and J 4 bases, leaving 11 bases between the germline ends.